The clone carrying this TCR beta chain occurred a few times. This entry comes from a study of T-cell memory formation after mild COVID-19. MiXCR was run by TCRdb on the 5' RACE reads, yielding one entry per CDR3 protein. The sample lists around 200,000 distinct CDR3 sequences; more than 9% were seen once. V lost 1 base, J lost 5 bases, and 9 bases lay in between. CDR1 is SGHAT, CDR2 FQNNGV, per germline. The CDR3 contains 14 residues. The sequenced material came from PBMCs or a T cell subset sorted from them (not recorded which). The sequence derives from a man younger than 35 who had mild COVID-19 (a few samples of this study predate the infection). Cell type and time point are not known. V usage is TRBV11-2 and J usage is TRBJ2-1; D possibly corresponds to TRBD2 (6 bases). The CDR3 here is CASSLGLDNNEQFF. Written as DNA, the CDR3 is TGTGCCAGCAGCTTAGGACTAGATAACAATGAGCAGTTCTTC.